A single sample is the source of the 11 T cell receptor beta chains below, sequenced in a study of breast tumors, draining lymph nodes, adjacent tissues (dated by TCRdb to 2016 to 2017). Lymph node samples came from the axillary draining lymph nodes of breast cancer patients. Library preparation used multiplex PCR. For sequencing, an Illumina HiSeq 2000 was employed. Starting from the raw public reads, TCRdb applied fastp trimming at Q25, assembled clones with MiXCR and retained in-frame beta chains. Every CDR3 protein is listed once, alongside the most common genes and DNA of its rows. The sample yields 120,000 to 150,000 distinct CDR3 sequences; approximately 29% were counted once. Around 2.3% of the sample goes to the ten largest clones. Input material: axillary lymph node tissue. These receptors all come from a female donor with breast cancer. Some clones in this sample may be carry-over from other donors' samples.

As regards this clonotype: An end of the junction does not agree with germline; a read error may underlie this. The chain is built from TRBV13 and TRBJ1-2, with 8 bases matching TRBD1. This CDR3 region has 14 residues. Germline V CDR1 and CDR2: PRHDT, FYEKMQ (reference sequence). The CDR3 region has the DNA TGTGCCAGCAGCTCCCTCTCAGGGGGCTATGGCTACAGCTTC. Translated: CASSSLSGGYGYSF.

V usage is TRBV2 and J usage is TRBJ2-7; D gene ambiguous. Germline CDR1 SNHLY, CDR2 FYNNEI. This CDR3 has 13 residues. CDR3 protein: CAPTLIGAYEQYF. In DNA, the CDR3 is TGTGCTCCCACCTTGATTGGGGCCTACGAGCAGTACTTC.

This clonotype was counted at least ten times. This rearrangement joins TRBV7-6 to TRBJ2-1, with D maybe TRBD1 (6 bases). Germline V lookup: CDR1 SGHVS, CDR2 FNYEAQ. V lost 1 base to trimming and J lost 4 bases, with 20 bases between them. The CDR3 is 18 residues long. The CDR3 reads CASSLVLQGQGWYNEQFF. CDR3 sequence (DNA): TGTGCCAGCAGCTTAGTTTTACAGGGCCAAGGGTGGTACAATGAGCAGTTCTTC.

This clonotype was seen at least ten times. The chain joins TRBV20-1 to TRBJ1-6; 9 nucleotides align to TRBD1. The length of the CDR3 is 15 residues. In germline, CDR1 is DFQATT, CDR2 SNEGSKA (reference sequence). Germline trimming cut 4 bases from V and 9 bases from J; bases unmatched to any gene: 10. The CDR3 spells CSAKPIWTGVSPLHF. As DNA, the CDR3 is TGCAGTGCTAAACCGATATGGACAGGGGTTTCACCCCTCCACTTT.

Comments on this clonotype: A single base separates this from a much larger clone, so it may be a read error. The chain recombines TRBV6-1 with TRBJ1-2; D ambiguous. V lost 1 base, J lost 7 bases, and 10 bases lay in between. Per the germline V gene, CDR1 is MNHNS and CDR2 is SASEGT. The CDR3 length is 13 residues. DNA for the CDR3: TGTGCCAGCAGTGAAGGGTCACTCTGTGGCTACACCTTC. Translated: CASSEGSLCGYTF.

This clonotype was counted many times. The CDR3 DNA sequence: TGTGCCAGCAGCTTAGGGGGACAGCCCACAGATACGCAGTATTTT. It encodes CASSLGGQPTDTQYF. This chain connects TRBV7-6 to TRBJ2-3, with 7 bases matching TRBD1. Germline loops: CDR1 SGHVS, CDR2 FNYEAQ. Germline trimming cut 1 base from V and 2 bases from J; bases unmatched to any gene: 3. The CDR3 contains 15 residues.

Comments on this clonotype: Lacking the conserved final phenylalanine or tryptophan, this CDR3 likely reflects a read error. V usage is TRBV19 and J usage is TRBJ2-1, with 15 bases aligning to TRBD2. The CDR3 loop spans 16 amino acids. With 4 bases clipped from V and 4 bases from J, the junction kept 2 bases outside the gene matches. The germline V gene encodes CDR1 LNHDA and CDR2 SQIVND (reference sequence). CDR3 DNA: TGTGCCAGTAGTACTGGGACTAGCGGGGGGTACAATGAGCAGTTCTCC. The encoded protein is CASSTGTSGGYNEQFS.

This clonotype was seen at least ten times. The chain employs TRBV28 and TRBJ2-7; D is perhaps TRBD1 or TRBD2 (6 bases each). From germline, CDR1 is MDHEN and CDR2 SYDVKM. V was shortened by 10 bases and J by 3 bases, with 19 bases between the two germline ends. This CDR3 has 14 residues. CDR3 sequence reads: CAILGGTSFYEQYF. CDR3 nucleotide sequence: TGTGCCATCCTAGGGGGGACTTCCTTCTACGAGCAGTACTTC.

This clonotype appeared many times. V is TRBV19 and J is TRBJ2-2; D unclear. CDR1 is LNHDA and CDR2 is SQIVND in the germline V gene (reference sequence). V was clipped by 3 bases and J by 4 bases, with 12 bases between them. There are 15 residues in the CDR3. In DNA form, the CDR3 reads TGTGCCAGTAGTATTTTCTTCCAGCGCACCGGGGAGCTGTTTTTT. Its protein product is CASSIFFQRTGELFF. The full variable domain, rest sourced from reference TRBV19 and TRBJ2-2, is DGGITQSPKYLFRKEGQNVTLSCEQNLNHDAMYWYRQDPGQGLRLIYYSQIVNDFQKGDIAEGYSVSREKKESFPLTVTSAQKNPTAFYLCASSIFFQRTGELFFGEGSRLTVL.

As for this clonotype: A much larger clonotype is one base distant, so this may be a read error. This chain links TRBV9 with TRBJ1-2; possibly TRBD1 for D (6 bases). Germline CDR1 is SGDLS and CDR2 is YYNGEE. The CDR3 consists of 15 residues. CDR3 region: CASSPGGGMGPGSTF. The DNA of the CDR3 is TGTGCCAGCAGCCCCGGGGGCGGGATGGGTCCTGGCTCCACCTTC.

In its sample, this clonotype was seen many times. This chain uses TRBV3-1 with TRBJ1-2, with D maybe TRBD1 (5 bases). Per the germline V gene, CDR1 is LGHDT and CDR2 is YNNKEL (reference sequence). The CDR3 spans 16 residues. V was cut by 4 bases and J by 7 bases, with 22 bases left in between. Here the CDR3 reads CASSLTAEGDYGGYTF. The CDR3, as DNA: TGTGCCAGCAGCCTCACCGCGGAAGGGGATTATGGTGGCTACACCTTC.